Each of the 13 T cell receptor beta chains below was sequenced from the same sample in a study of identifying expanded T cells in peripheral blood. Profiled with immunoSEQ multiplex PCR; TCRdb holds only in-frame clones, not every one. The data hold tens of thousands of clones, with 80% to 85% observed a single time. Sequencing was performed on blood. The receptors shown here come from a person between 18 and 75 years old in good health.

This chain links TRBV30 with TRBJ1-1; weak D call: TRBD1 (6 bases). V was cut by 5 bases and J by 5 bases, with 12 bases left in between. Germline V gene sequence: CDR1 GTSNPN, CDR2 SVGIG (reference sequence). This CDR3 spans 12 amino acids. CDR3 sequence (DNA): TGTGCCTGGGCTAGGGGGGTAACTGAAGCTTTCTTT. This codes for CAWARGVTEAFF.

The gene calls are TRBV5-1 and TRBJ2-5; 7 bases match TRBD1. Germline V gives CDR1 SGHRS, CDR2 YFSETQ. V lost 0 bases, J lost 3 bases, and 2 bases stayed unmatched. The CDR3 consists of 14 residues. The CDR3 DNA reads TGCGCCAGCAGCTTGGGCAGGGGGAAAGAGACCCAGTACTTC. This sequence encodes CASSLGRGKETQYF.

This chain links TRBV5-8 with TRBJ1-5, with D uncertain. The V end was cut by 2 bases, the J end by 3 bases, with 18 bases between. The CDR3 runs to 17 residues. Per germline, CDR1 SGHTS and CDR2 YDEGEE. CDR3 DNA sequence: TGTGCCAGCAGCTTTTGGAACCAAGCGGGCCTCAATCAGCCCCAGCATTTT. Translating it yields CASSFWNQAGLNQPQHF.

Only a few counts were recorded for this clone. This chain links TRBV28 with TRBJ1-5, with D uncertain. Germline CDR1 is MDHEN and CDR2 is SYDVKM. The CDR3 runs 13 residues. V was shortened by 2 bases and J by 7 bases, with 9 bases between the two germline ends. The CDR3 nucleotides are TGTGCCAGCAGTTTAATGGGTGTACAGCCCCAGCATTTT. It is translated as CASSLMGVQPQHF.

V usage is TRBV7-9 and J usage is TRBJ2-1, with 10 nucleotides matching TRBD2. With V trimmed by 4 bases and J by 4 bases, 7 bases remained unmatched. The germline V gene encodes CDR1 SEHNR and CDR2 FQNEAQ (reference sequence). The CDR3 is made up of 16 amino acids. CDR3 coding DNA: TGTGCCAGCAGCTCTTTACTAGCGGGAACATACAATGAGCAGTTCTTC. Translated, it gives CASSSLLAGTYNEQFF.

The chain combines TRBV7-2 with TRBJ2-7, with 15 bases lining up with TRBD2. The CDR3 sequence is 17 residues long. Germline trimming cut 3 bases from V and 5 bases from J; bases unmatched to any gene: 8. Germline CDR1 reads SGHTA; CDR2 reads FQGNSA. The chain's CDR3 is CASSLGGTSGRSNEQYF. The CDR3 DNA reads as TGTGCCAGCAGCTTGGGGGGGACTAGCGGGAGGTCTAACGAGCAGTACTTC.

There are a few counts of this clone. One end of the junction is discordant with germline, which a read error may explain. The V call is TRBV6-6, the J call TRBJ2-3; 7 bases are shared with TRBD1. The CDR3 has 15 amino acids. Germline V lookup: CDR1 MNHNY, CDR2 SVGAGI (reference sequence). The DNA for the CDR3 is TGTGCCATCAGTCCCGGGACAGCCAACACAGATACGCAGTATTTT. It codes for CAISPGTANTDTQYF.

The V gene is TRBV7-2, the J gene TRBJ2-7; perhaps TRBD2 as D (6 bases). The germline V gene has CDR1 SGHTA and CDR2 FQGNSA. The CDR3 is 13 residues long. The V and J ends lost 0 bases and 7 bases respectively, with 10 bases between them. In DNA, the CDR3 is TGTGCCAGCAGCTTAGCGCAGGCGGGAGAGCAGTACTTC. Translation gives CASSLAQAGEQYF.

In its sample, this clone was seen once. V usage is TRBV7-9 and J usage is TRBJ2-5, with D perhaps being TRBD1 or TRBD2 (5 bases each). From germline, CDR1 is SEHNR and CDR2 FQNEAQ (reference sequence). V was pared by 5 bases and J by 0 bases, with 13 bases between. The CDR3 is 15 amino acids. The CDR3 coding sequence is TGTGCCAGCAGCCCTCGTGGGGGTAACCAAGAGACCCAGTACTTC. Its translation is CASSPRGGNQETQYF.

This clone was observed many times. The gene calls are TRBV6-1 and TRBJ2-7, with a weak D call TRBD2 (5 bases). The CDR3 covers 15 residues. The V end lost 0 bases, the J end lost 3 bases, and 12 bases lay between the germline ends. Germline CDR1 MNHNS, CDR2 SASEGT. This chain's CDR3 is CASSEAPSTYYEQYF. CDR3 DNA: TGTGCCAGCAGTGAAGCGCCTAGCACCTACTACGAGCAGTACTTC.

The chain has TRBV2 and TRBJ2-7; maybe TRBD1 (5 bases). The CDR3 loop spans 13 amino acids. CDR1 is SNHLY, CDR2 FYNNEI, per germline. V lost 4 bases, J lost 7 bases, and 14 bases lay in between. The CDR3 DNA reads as TGTGCCAGCAGTGCTTACAGGCAACTTGAGCAGTACTTC. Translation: CASSAYRQLEQYF.

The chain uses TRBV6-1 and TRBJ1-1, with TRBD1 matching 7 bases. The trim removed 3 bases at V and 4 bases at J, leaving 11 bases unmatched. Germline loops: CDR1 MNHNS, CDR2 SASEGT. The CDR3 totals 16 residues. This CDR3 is CASSDRQGGGGTEAFF. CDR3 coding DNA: TGTGCCAGCAGTGATCGACAGGGAGGAGGGGGCACTGAAGCTTTCTTT.

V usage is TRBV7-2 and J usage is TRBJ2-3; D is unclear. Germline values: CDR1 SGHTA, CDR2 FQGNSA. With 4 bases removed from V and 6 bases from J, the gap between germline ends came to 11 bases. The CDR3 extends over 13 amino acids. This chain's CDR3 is CASSSISRDTQYF. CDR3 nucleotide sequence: TGTGCCAGCAGCTCGATATCTCGGGATACGCAGTATTTT.